This T cell receptor (beta chain) was recovered during a study of cytomegalovirus exposure and HLA in healthy donors. Study-wide findings and caveats: Whilst most TCR sequences proved rare, a subset of public TCRs occurred across many donors. The study put some 160 TCR beta chains on its list as cytomegalovirus-associated.

Germline V gene data show CDR1 as GTSNPN and CDR2 as SVGIG (reference sequence). This CDR3 spans 12 amino acids. Deletions cut 0 bases from V and 5 bases from J, with 7 bases between. Researchers ran the PCR with 60 Vbeta and 13 Jbeta primers. Assay used: immunoSEQ multiplex PCR; TCRdb lists only in-frame clones, some missing. Among approximately 160,000 clones, 65% to 70% were seen once, and the ten largest hold roughly 4.4%. On this clone: Its antigen is not known.

The sample consisted of PBMCs. This TCR was recovered from a woman between 18 and 29 years old in good health and CMV-seropositive. The chain combines TRBV30 with TRBJ2-5; D unclear. The CDR3 is CAWSVLSETQYF. In DNA form, the CDR3 reads TGTGCCTGGAGTGTACTTTCGGAGACCCAGTACTTC.